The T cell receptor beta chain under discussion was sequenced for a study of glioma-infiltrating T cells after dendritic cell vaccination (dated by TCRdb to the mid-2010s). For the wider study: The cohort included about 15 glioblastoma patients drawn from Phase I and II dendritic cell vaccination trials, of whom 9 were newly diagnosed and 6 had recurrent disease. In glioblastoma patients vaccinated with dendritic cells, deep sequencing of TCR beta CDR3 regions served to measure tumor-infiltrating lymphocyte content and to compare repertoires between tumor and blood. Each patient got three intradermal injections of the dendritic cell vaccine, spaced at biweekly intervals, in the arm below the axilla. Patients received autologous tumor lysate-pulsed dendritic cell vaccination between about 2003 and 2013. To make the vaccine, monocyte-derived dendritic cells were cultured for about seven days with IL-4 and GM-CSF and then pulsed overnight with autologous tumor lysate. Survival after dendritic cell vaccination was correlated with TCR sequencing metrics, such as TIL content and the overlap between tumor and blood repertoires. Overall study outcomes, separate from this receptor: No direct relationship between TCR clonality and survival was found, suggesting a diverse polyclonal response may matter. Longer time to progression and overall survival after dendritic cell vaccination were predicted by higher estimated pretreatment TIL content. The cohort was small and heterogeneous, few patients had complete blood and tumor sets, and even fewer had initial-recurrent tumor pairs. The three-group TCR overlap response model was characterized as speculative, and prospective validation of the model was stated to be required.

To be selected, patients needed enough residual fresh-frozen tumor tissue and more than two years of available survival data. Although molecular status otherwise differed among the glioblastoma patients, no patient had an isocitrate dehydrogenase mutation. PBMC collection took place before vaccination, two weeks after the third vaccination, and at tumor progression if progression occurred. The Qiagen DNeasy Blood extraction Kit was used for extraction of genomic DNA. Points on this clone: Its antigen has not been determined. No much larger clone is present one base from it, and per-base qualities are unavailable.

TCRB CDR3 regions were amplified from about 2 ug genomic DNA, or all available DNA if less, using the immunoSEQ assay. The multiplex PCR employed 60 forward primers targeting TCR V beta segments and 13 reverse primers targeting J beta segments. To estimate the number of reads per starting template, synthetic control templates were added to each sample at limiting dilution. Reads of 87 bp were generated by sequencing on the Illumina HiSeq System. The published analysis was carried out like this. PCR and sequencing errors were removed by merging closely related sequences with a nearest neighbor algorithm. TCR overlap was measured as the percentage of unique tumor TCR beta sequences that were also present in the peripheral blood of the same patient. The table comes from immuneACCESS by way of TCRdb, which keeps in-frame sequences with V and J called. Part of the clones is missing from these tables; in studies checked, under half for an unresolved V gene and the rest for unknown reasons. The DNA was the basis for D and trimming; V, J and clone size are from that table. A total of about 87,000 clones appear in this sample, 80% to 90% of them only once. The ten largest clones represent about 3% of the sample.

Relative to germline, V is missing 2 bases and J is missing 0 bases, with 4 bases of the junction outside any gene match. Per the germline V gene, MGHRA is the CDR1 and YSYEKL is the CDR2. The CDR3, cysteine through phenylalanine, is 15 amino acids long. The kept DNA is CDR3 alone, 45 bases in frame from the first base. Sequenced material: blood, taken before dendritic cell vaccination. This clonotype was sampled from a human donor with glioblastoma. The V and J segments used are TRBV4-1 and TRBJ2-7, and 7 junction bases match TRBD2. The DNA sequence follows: TGCGCCAGCAGCCAATCTAGCGGCCACTCCTACGAGCAGTACTTC. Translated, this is CASSQSSGHSYEQYF.